Reported below is one T cell receptor (beta chain). Its target is unknown. Eligible hyperthyroidism cases comprised new diagnoses of under 2 months' duration in individuals aged 18 to 65. PBMCs stemmed from over 8 ml of fresh peripheral blood. Amplified material comprised TCR beta CDR3 regions derived from RNA transcripts. HTBI primers served in a first-round RT-PCR, which a second-round multiplex PCR followed. TCRdb reanalysed the multiplex PCR reads using MiXCR and keeps one entry per CDR3 protein. The repertoire consists of 620,000 or so distinct CDR3 sequences, with approximately 22% occurring once and the leading ten covering around 7%. J lost 6 bases, V lost 6 bases, and 14 bases had no gene match. CDR1 is MNHNS, CDR2 SASEGT, per germline. This CDR3 comprises 15 residues. These data come from a study of Graves' ophthalmopathy and Graves' hyperthyroidism. As for the study in general: The blood sample was drawn at first diagnosis and before any treatment.

Study-wide results and caveats: In blood appeared most of the expanded thyroid clonotypes whose frequency exceeded 0.001.

The chain employs TRBV6-1 and TRBJ2-7, with 7 bases lining up with TRBD1. The sequence was collected from a woman under 30 with stable Graves' hyperthyroidism. Some clones in this sample may be carry-over from other donors' samples. Sequenced material: peripheral blood. The CDR3: CASRGVRQGRGEQYF. CDR3 nucleotide sequence: TGTGCCAGCAGGGGAGTCAGACAGGGTCGAGGCGAGCAGTACTTC.